These T cell receptor beta chains were read from a single sample in a study of CD8 T cells in ankylosing spondylitis. TCRdb re-derived calls from the 5' RACE reads in MiXCR, one entry per CDR3 protein. The sample holds about 240,000 distinct CDR3 sequences, approximately 12% seen once. The sequencing sample was made of blood, either unsorted or a sorted T cell fraction (not recorded which). These receptors all come from a male donor with ankylosing spondylitis or in good health (not recorded which). Both conserved end residues are trimmed from each CDR3. Each record gives: clone size, J gene, V gene, CDR3 protein. Rows give clone size only sometimes, using once, few, many, or a class for an expanded clone.

clone_size: few
j_call: TRBJ2-7
v_call: TRBV27
cdr3_aa: ASRALAGTQY

clone_size: many
j_call: TRBJ1-4
v_call: TRBV27
cdr3_aa: ASFPGVDEKLF

clone_size: few
j_call: TRBJ2-1
v_call: TRBV4-2
cdr3_aa: ASSQGPGDPF

clone_size: many
j_call: TRBJ1-5
v_call: TRBV4-1
cdr3_aa: ASSQGAGQGKMPQH

clone_size: NA
j_call: TRBJ1-1
v_call: TRBV3-1
cdr3_aa: ASSQDGRGFTEAF

clone_size: many
j_call: TRBJ1-2
v_call: TRBV12-3/TRBV12-4
cdr3_aa: ASGGGINYGYT

clone_size: NA
j_call: TRBJ2-2
v_call: TRBV5-1
cdr3_aa: ASRGQSRGELF

clone_size: few
j_call: TRBJ1-2
v_call: TRBV7-9
cdr3_aa: AGQGGYGYT

clone_size: many
j_call: TRBJ2-7
v_call: TRBV7-2
cdr3_aa: ASSPNRVSYEQY

clone_size: many
j_call: TRBJ2-5
v_call: TRBV5-1
cdr3_aa: ASSLGPVGDQETQY

clone_size: few
j_call: TRBJ2-7
v_call: TRBV20-1
cdr3_aa: SATISGRAHEQY

clone_size: few
j_call: TRBJ2-7
v_call: TRBV5-1
cdr3_aa: ASSPGDSAYEQY

clone_size: many
j_call: TRBJ2-4
v_call: TRBV12-3/TRBV12-4
cdr3_aa: ASSFEGENIQY

clone_size: NA
j_call: TRBJ2-7
v_call: TRBV7-8
cdr3_aa: ASSSISVGEQY

clone_size: many
j_call: TRBJ2-1
v_call: TRBV6-4
cdr3_aa: ASSESSGGNNEQF

clone_size: NA
j_call: TRBJ2-3
v_call: TRBV6-5
cdr3_aa: ASSYLGLGTDTQY

clone_size: many
j_call: TRBJ2-1
v_call: TRBV6-4
cdr3_aa: ASRKNRDSSMF

clone_size: many
j_call: TRBJ2-1
v_call: TRBV24-1
cdr3_aa: ATSEEGGAVGEQF

clone_size: many
j_call: TRBJ1-4
v_call: TRBV24-1
cdr3_aa: ATGPKTSEKLF

clone_size: many
j_call: TRBJ2-1
v_call: TRBV29-1
cdr3_aa: SVLAGGSNNEQF

clone_size: many
j_call: TRBJ2-7
v_call: TRBV28
cdr3_aa: ASSLRQGAGSYEQY

clone_size: few
j_call: TRBJ2-7
v_call: TRBV29-1
cdr3_aa: SVGGIRGYEQY

clone_size: NA
j_call: TRBJ2-7
v_call: TRBV10-3
cdr3_aa: AISDRTDRGLEQY

clone_size: many
j_call: TRBJ1-2
v_call: TRBV12-3/TRBV12-4
cdr3_aa: ASSLQGARVGYT

clone_size: many
j_call: TRBJ2-1
v_call: TRBV11-2
cdr3_aa: ASSSSGGEFYNEQF

clone_size: many
j_call: TRBJ1-3
v_call: TRBV7-8
cdr3_aa: ASEGGQGNTIY